A single sample gave rise to the 15 T cell receptor beta chains below, sequenced in a study of blood T cell repertoires in COVID-19. Profiling relied on immunoSEQ multiplex PCR, and the TCRdb table lists in-frame clones only, not all of them. The data show around 130,000 clones, about 87% seen once. Material: peripheral blood. Receptors originate from an older woman with acute or convalescent COVID-19.

The rearrangement uses TRBV7-9 and TRBJ1-6, with 7 bases lining up with TRBD1. CDR3 size: 14 residues. In germline, CDR1 is SEHNR, CDR2 FQNEAQ (reference sequence). Unmatched junction bases numbered 6, after V lost 6 bases and J lost 7 bases. Written as DNA, the CDR3 is TGTGCCAGCAGTGCCGGGACAGAGAATTCACCCCTCCACTTT. It translates to CASSAGTENSPLHF.

The chain uses TRBV4-1 and TRBJ1-5, with 11 nucleotides matching TRBD1. Per germline, CDR1 MGHRA and CDR2 YSYEKL. The CDR3 covers 16 residues. V trimming: 5 bases; J trimming: 6 bases; junction bases outside the gene matches: 9. The CDR3 DNA follows: TGCGCCAGCAGCTATACCGGGACAGGGGGTGTTCAGCCCCAGCATTTT. Encoded protein: CASSYTGTGGVQPQHF.

This clone has a single count. The rearrangement uses TRBV28 and TRBJ2-1; perhaps TRBD2 as D (5 bases). The CDR3 extends over 14 amino acids. The germline V gene encodes CDR1 MDHEN and CDR2 SYDVKM. V lost 2 bases to trimming and J lost 4 bases, with 9 bases between them. CDR3 DNA: TGTGCCAGCAGTTTAGTGACTACTTACAATGAGCAGTTCTTC. Residues: CASSLVTTYNEQFF.

The chain combines TRBV30 with TRBJ2-6; unclear D gene. V lost 7 bases and J lost 3, with 13 bases in between. The CDR3 extends over 14 amino acids. Germline-derived CDR1 and CDR2 are GTSNPN and SVGIG (reference sequence). The CDR3 is CASRWARGANVLTF. For the CDR3, the DNA is TGTGCCTCCCGTTGGGCTCGTGGGGCCAACGTCCTGACTTTC.

The chain employs TRBV3-1 (or the pseudogene TRBV3-2) and TRBJ1-1, with a tentative D call TRBD1 (6 bases). Deletions cut 3 bases from V and 1 base from J, with 12 bases between. CDR1 is LGHDT and CDR2 is YNNKEL in the germline V gene (reference sequence). The CDR3 is made up of 15 amino acids. The CDR3 DNA reads TGTGCCAGCAGCCAGGCGGGGGGACAGAACACTGAAGCTTTCTTT. It is translated as CASSQAGGQNTEAFF.

The chain is built from TRBV5-8 and TRBJ1-3; D is unresolved. The CDR3 runs 15 residues. V was clipped by 4 bases and J by 1 base, with 12 bases between them. The V gene's germline CDR1 is SGHTS and CDR2 YDEGEE. CDR3 region: CASSLRAISGNTIYF. CDR3 coding DNA: TGTGCCAGCAGCCTGCGGGCGATATCTGGAAACACCATATATTTT.

The chain combines TRBV18 with TRBJ1-1, with TRBD1 matching over 8 bases. Germline loops: CDR1 KGHSH, CDR2 LQKENI. There are 15 residues in the CDR3. Trimming cost V 1 base and J 3 bases; bases outside gene matches: 4. CDR3 bases: TGTGCCAGCTCACCACTAGGACAGGGTGACACTGAAGCTTTCTTT. The encoded protein is CASSPLGQGDTEAFF.

This clone occurred once. This chain connects TRBV2 to TRBJ1-3; TRBD1 matches at 10 bases. V lost 6 bases, J lost 8 bases, and 4 bases stayed unmatched. Germline V gene lookup returns CDR1 SNHLY and CDR2 FYNNEI. The CDR3 length is 13 residues. The CDR3 protein is CASSRQGADTIYF. CDR3 nucleotides: TGTGCCAGCAGCCGACAGGGGGCAGACACCATATATTTT.

The rearrangement joins TRBV11-3 to TRBJ1-4; 9 bases map to TRBD1. Germline values: CDR1 SGHNT, CDR2 YENEEA. V lost 5 bases and J lost 5; bases outside the gene matches: 6. The CDR3 spans 15 residues. This CDR3 is CASSARDRENEKLFF. The CDR3 DNA follows: TGTGCCAGCAGCGCCCGGGACAGGGAAAATGAAAAACTGTTTTTT.

This chain joins TRBV6-5 and TRBJ1-6; 7 nucleotides agree with TRBD1. This CDR3 is 15 amino acids long. Germline-derived CDR1 and CDR2 are MNHEY and SVGAGI. J was trimmed by 3 bases and V by 5 bases; bases with no gene match: 4. CDR3 amino acids: CASSKGQLYNSPLHF. The CDR3 bases are TGTGCCAGCAGTAAGGGACAGCTCTATAATTCACCCCTCCACTTT.

CDR3 sequence: CATSDQTGADTQYF. CDR3 DNA: TGTGCCACCAGTGACCAGACAGGGGCAGATACGCAGTATTTT. The chain recombines TRBV24-1 with TRBJ2-3; 8 bases match TRBD1. With V trimmed by 4 bases and J by 4 bases, 3 bases remained unmatched. In germline, CDR1 is KGHDR, CDR2 SFDVKD. The CDR3 is made up of 14 amino acids.

On this clone: Additional DNA sequences in this sample encode the identical CDR3. CDR3 nucleotides: TGTGCCAGCAGTTCGGACAGGGGGCGATCACCCCTCCACTTT. Translated: CASSSDRGRSPLHF. V and J are TRBV27 and TRBJ1-6, with 11 positions matching TRBD1. From germline, CDR1 is MNHEY and CDR2 SMNVEV (reference sequence). The CDR3 loop spans 14 amino acids. With V trimmed by 4 bases and J by 10 bases, 3 bases remained unmatched.

The chain recombines TRBV5-8 with TRBJ2-1, with D possibly being TRBD2 (6 bases). V shed 8 bases and J shed 5 bases, with 14 bases lying between them. Germline CDR1 and CDR2: SGHTS and YDEGEE. The CDR3 spans 13 residues. The CDR3 spells CASRWAGNNEQFF. CDR3 nucleotide sequence: TGTGCCAGTCGCTGGGCGGGGAACAATGAGCAGTTCTTC.

This rearrangement joins TRBV7-9 to TRBJ1-5, with D perhaps matching TRBD1 (5 bases). Germline V lookup: CDR1 SEHNR, CDR2 FQNEAQ (reference sequence). This CDR3 region has 16 residues. The ends were cut back, 4 bases at V and 3 bases at J, with 16 bases in the middle. CDR3 region: CASSYGGLSFNQPQHF. The CDR3 DNA reads as TGTGCCAGCAGCTACGGGGGACTTTCATTCAATCAGCCCCAGCATTTT.

J is TRBJ1-1 and V is TRBV19; D not resolved. V was trimmed by 8 bases and J by 0 bases, leaving 13 bases between them. Germline values: CDR1 LNHDA, CDR2 SQIVND (reference sequence). The CDR3 spans 14 residues. CDR3: CASHSGVMNTEAFF. DNA of the CDR3: TGTGCCAGTCACAGTGGCGTCATGAACACTGAAGCTTTCTTT.